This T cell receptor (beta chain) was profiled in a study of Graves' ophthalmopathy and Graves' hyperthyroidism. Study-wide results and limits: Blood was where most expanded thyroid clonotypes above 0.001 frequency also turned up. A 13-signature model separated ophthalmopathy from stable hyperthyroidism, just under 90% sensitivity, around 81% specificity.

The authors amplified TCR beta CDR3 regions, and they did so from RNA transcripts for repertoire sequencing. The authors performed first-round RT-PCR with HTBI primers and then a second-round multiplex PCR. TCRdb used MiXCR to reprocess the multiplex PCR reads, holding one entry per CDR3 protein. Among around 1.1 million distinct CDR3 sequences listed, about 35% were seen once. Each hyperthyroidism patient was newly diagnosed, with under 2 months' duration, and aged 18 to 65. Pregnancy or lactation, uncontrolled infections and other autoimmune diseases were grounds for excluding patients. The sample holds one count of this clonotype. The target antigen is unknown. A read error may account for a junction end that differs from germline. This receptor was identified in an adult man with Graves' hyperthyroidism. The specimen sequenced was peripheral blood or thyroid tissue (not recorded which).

The CDR3 bases are TGTGCCAGCAGCCCCGGATCGGCCGGGGAGCTGTACTTC. This translates into CASSPGSAGELYF. V is TRBV7-2 and J is TRBJ2-7, with D tentatively TRBD2 (5 bases). CDR3 length equals 13 residues. Per the germline V gene, CDR1 is SGHTA and CDR2 is FQGNSA.